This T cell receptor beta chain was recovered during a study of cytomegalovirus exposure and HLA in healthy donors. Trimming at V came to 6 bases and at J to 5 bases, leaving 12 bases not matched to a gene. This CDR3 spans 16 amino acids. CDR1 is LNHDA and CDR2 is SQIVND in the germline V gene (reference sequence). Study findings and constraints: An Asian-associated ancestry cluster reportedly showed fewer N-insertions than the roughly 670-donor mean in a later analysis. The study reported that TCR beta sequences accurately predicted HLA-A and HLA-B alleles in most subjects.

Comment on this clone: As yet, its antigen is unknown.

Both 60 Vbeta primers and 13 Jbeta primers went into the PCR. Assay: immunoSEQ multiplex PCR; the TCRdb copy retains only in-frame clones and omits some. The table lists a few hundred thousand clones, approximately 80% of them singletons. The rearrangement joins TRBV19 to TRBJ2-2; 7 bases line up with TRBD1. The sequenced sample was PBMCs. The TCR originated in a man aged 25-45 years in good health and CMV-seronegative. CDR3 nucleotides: TGTGCCAGTAGGGACAACAGGGGTGACATAACCGGGGAGCTGTTTTTT. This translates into CASRDNRGDITGELFF.